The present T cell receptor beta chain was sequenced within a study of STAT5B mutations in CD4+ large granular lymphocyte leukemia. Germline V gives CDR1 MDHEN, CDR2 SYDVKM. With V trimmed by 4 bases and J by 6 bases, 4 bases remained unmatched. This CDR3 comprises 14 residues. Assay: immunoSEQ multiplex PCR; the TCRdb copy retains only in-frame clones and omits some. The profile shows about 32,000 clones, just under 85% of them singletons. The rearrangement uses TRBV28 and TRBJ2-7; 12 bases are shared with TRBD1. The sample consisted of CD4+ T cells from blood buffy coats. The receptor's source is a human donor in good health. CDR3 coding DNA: TGTGCCAGCAGTTCGGGACAGGGGGCGATCGAGCAGTACTTC. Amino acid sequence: CASSSGQGAIEQYF.